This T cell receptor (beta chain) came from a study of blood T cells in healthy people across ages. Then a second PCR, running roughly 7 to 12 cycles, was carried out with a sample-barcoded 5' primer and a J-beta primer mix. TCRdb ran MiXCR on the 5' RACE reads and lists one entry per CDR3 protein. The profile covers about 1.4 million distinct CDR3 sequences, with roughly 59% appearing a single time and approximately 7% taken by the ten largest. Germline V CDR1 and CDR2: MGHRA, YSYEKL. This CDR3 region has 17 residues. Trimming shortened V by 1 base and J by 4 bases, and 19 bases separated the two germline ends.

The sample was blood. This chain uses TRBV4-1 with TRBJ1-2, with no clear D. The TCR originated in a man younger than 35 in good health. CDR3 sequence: CASSQVRGQERGYGYTF. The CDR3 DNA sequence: TGCGCCAGCAGCCAAGTCCGCGGGCAAGAACGGGGCTATGGCTACACCTTC.